The 11 T cell receptor beta chains below come from one sample, sequenced in a study of shared clonotypes between healthy human individuals. This table comes from immunoSEQ multiplex PCR, and its TCRdb copy is limited to in-frame clones, with some not included. The sample has some 2 million clones, approximately 95% seen once. Sequencing was carried out using naive CD4+ T cells sorted from blood. This sample's subset: CD45RA+ positively selected. Every receptor here comes from a man aged 18 to 30 in good health.

The chain uses TRBV5-1 and TRBJ2-1; possible D gene TRBD2, 5 bases. The CDR3 totals 14 residues. The V gene lost 3 bases and the J gene lost 6 bases, with 13 bases spanning the gap. Germline V gene data show CDR1 as SGHRS and CDR2 as YFSETQ. The CDR3 DNA reads TGCGCCAGCAGCTCCGGGGAACCTTCCAATGAGCAGTTCTTC. Protein sequence: CASSSGEPSNEQFF.

The chain recombines TRBV10-3 with TRBJ2-3, with a tentative D call TRBD1 (5 bases). Germline CDR1 is ENHRY and CDR2 is SYGVKD. There are 13 residues in the CDR3. V was trimmed by 6 bases and J by 10 bases, leaving 17 bases between them. CDR3 sequence reads: CAIRGLETDAQYF. CDR3 bases: TGTGCCATCAGGGGGCTAGAGACGGATGCGCAGTATTTT.

In the case of this clone: The same CDR3 arises from other DNA sequences in this sample as well. The chain is built from TRBV7-9 and TRBJ1-1; D gene uncertain. CDR1 SEHNR and CDR2 FQNEAQ come from the germline V gene (reference sequence). V lost 1 base and J lost 2, with 5 bases in between. The CDR3 is made up of 13 amino acids. The CDR3 reads CASSLGSNTEAFF. CDR3 nucleotide sequence: TGTGCCAGCAGCTTAGGCAGTAACACTGAAGCTTTCTTT.

The rearrangement uses TRBV7-9 and TRBJ2-5; no firm D call. The CDR3 covers 16 residues. Trimming left V 6 bases short and J 2 bases short, with 19 bases between. The germline V gene has CDR1 SEHNR and CDR2 FQNEAQ (reference sequence). The CDR3 DNA reads as TGTGCCAGCAGGCCAAATATCAAAGGGTTGCAAGAGACCCAGTACTTC. Residues: CASRPNIKGLQETQYF.

This clone was observed a single time. The J gene is TRBJ2-5, the V gene TRBV9; D is ambiguous. The CDR3 sequence is 15 residues long. V was shortened by 3 bases and J by 5 bases, with 17 bases between the two germline ends. Germline V lookup: CDR1 SGDLS, CDR2 YYNGEE. CDR3 protein: CASSAKGGIRETQYF. The CDR3 nucleotides read TGTGCCAGCAGCGCGAAAGGTGGAATCCGGGAGACCCAGTACTTC. Based on the CDR3 plus reference TRBV9 and TRBJ2-5, the full variable domain is DSGVTQTPKHLITATGQRVTLRCSPRSGDLSVYWYQQSLDQGLQFLIQYYNGEERAKGNILERFSAQQFPDLHSELNLSSLELGDSALYFCASSAKGGIRETQYFGPGTRLLVL.

The gene calls are TRBV29-1 and TRBJ1-4; maybe TRBD1 (6 bases). Germline CDR1 and CDR2: SQVTM and ANQGSEA. CDR3 size: 14 residues. V shed 6 bases and J shed 6 bases, with 17 bases lying between them. The CDR3 region is CSVVSTQGDEKLFF. The CDR3 DNA reads TGCAGCGTCGTTTCTACACAGGGAGATGAAAAACTGTTTTTT.

The V gene is TRBV6-1, the J gene TRBJ2-5; 8 nucleotides agree with TRBD1. Germline CDR1 is MNHNS and CDR2 is SASEGT. The J segment lost 2 bases and the V segment lost 4 bases, leaving 3 bases of the junction unmatched. This CDR3 spans 14 amino acids. The CDR3 region is CASSGQGRQETQYF. The CDR3 nucleotides are TGTGCCAGCAGTGGACAGGGGAGGCAAGAGACCCAGTACTTC.

The chain employs TRBV20-1 and TRBJ1-2; D is unresolved. Trimming removed 3 bases at V and 8 bases at J, with 10 bases between. Germline V lookup: CDR1 DFQATT, CDR2 SNEGSKA (reference sequence). There are 11 residues in the CDR3. CDR3 sequence reads: CSASVRYGYTF. Here the CDR3 DNA reads TGCAGTGCTAGCGTAAGGTACGGCTACACCTTC.

Worth noting for this clone: Other DNA variants within this sample encode the same CDR3. The chain combines TRBV10-2 with TRBJ2-1; 7 nucleotides line up with TRBD2. CDR1 is WSHSY, CDR2 SAAADI, per germline. The ends lost 6 bases at V and 0 bases at J; junction bases unmatched: 5. This CDR3 has 15 residues. This chain's CDR3 is CASSPGGSSYNEQFF. In DNA, the CDR3 is TGCGCCAGCAGCCCGGGGGGTAGCTCCTACAATGAGCAGTTCTTC.

The gene calls are TRBV10-1 and TRBJ2-3, with D possibly TRBD1 on 6 matching bases. The CDR3 is 15 amino acids. V was pared by 6 bases and J by 2 bases, with 15 bases between. CDR1 and CDR2 (germline): WNHNN, SYGVQD (reference sequence). The CDR3 coding sequence is TGCGCCAGCAGCGCCGGACAGACTTCCACAGATACGCAGTATTTT. Protein product: CASSAGQTSTDTQYF.

As for this clone: In the same sample, other DNA sequences code for this CDR3. The chain combines TRBV9 with TRBJ2-1, with D perhaps being TRBD1 or TRBD2 (5 bases each). V was clipped by 1 base and J by 2 bases, with 10 bases between them. This CDR3 region has 15 residues. CDR1 SGDLS and CDR2 YYNGEE come from the germline V gene. CDR3 sequence (DNA): TGTGCCAGCAGCGTAAGTGGGGGAACCTACAATGAGCAGTTCTTC. Its protein is CASSVSGGTYNEQFF.